This T cell receptor (beta chain) was found in a study of early T cells in non-severe SARS-CoV-2 infection. V dropped 0 bases and J dropped 8 bases, with 17 bases sitting between them. CDR3 length equals 17 residues. Germline CDR1 MNHNY, CDR2 SVGAGI (reference sequence). This clonotype turned up a few times. TCRdb reanalysed the 5' RACE reads using MiXCR and keeps one entry per CDR3 protein. Here the sample spans about 66,000 distinct CDR3 sequences, 9.1% being singletons. The rearrangement uses TRBV6-6 and TRBJ1-6; D perhaps matches TRBD1 (5 bases). The sequence was collected from an adult who was a healthcare worker with PCR-confirmed SARS-CoV-2 infection or an uninfected control (not recorded which). The sequencing input was whole blood. In DNA, the CDR3 is TGTGCCAGCAGTTACTCGAGTTGGGGACGAATGCATTCACCCCTCCACTTT. This codes for CASSYSSWGRMHSPLHF.